A selection of T cell receptor beta chains follows, all from one sample in a study of T cells after yellow fever vaccination. TCRdb reprocessed the 5' RACE reads via MiXCR and lists one record per CDR3 protein. Of under 200,000 distinct CDR3 sequences listed, about 10% were seen once; the top ten hold approximately 34%. This material consisted of CD8+ T cells sorted from PBMCs, taken 15 days after the yellow fever booster vaccination. Receptors were obtained from a man aged 18 to 30 who received the YFV17D yellow fever vaccine. Each CDR3 is given with its conserved first and last residue. A D gene is named only where the DNA matches it firmly. For some rows the clone size is stated as once, few or many, or as a class when expanded; others skip it.

D,J,size,V,CDR3,DNA
TRBD2,TRBJ2-3,-,TRBV12-3/TRBV12-4,CASSFGTSGGNTDTQYF,TGTGCCAGCAGTTTTGGGACTAGCGGGGGGAATACAGATACGCAGTATTTT
-,TRBJ2-5,-,TRBV4-1,CASSQDESKNWETQYF,TGCGCCAGCAGCCAAGATGAATCGAAAAATTGGGAGACCCAGTACTTC
-,TRBJ1-1,few,TRBV4-1,CASSPADGRSDAFF,TGCGCCAGCAGCCCAGCAGACGGTAGGTCGGACGCTTTCTTT
-,TRBJ2-1,few,TRBV12-5,CASGRSSGVENEQFF,TGTGCTAGTGGCCGGTCCTCCGGGGTTGAGAATGAGCAGTTCTTC
TRBD1,TRBJ1-1,-,TRBV12-3/TRBV12-4,CATVTGANTEAFF,TGTGCCACCGTGACAGGGGCGAACACTGAAGCTTTCTTT
-,TRBJ2-7,-,TRBV7-9,CASSSGRGSSSYEQYF,TGTGCCAGCAGCTCGGGACGGGGTAGCAGCTCCTACGAGCAGTACTTC
TRBD1,TRBJ2-4,-,TRBV7-2,CASSSLPGQWLQYF,TGTGCCAGCAGCTCCCTTCCGGGACAGTGGCTTCAGTACTTC
-,TRBJ1-1,few,TRBV12-3/TRBV12-4,CASSFVRVEAFF,TGTGCCAGCAGCTTCGTCAGGGTTGAAGCTTTCTTT
-,TRBJ1-2,few,TRBV4-3,CASSQDRVSLRGGYTF,TGCGCCAGCAGCCAAGATCGGGTCAGTTTAAGGGGGGGCTACACCTTC
TRBD1,TRBJ1-2,-,TRBV15,CATSRAGTGVYGYTF,TGTGCCACCAGCAGAGCCGGGACAGGGGTCTATGGCTACACCTTC
-,TRBJ1-1,few,TRBV7-2,CASTIPRGKNTEAFF,TGTGCCAGCACCATACCCAGGGGAAAGAACACTGAAGCTTTCTTT
-,TRBJ2-2,-,TRBV7-6,CASSRSGPGELFF,TGTGCCAGCAGCAGAAGTGGCCCCGGGGAGCTGTTTTTT
-,TRBJ2-3,many,TRBV12-3/TRBV12-4,CASRPSSGGTDTQYF,TGTGCCAGCAGACCGTCGAGCGGAGGCACAGATACGCAGTATTTT
-,TRBJ2-1,few,TRBV19,CASSTRVLLNEQFF,TGTGCCAGTAGTACCCGCGTTCTACTAAATGAGCAGTTCTTC
-,TRBJ1-1,few,TRBV4-3,CASSTRNTEAFF,TGCGCCAGCAGCACCAGGAATACTGAAGCTTTCTTT
-,TRBJ2-2,few,TRBV6-6,CASSYSVEGPGGELFF,TGTGCCAGCAGTTACTCGGTTGAGGGGCCGGGCGGGGAGCTGTTTTTT
TRBD1,TRBJ1-1,-,TRBV3-1,CASSARDRGGTEAFF,TGTGCCAGCAGCGCCCGGGACAGGGGCGGTACTGAAGCTTTCTTT
-,TRBJ1-1,-,TRBV4-1,CASSQTMGYLEAFF,TGCGCCAGCAGCCAGACTATGGGGTATTTGGAAGCTTTCTTT
-,TRBJ1-5,-,TRBV19,CASRQLGNQPQHF,TGTGCCAGTAGGCAGCTGGGGAATCAGCCCCAGCATTTT
-,TRBJ2-3,-,TRBV7-9,CASSDTQYF,TGTGCCAGTTCAGATACGCAGTATTTT
TRBD2,TRBJ2-5,-,TRBV9,CASSVGTSARTDETQYF,TGTGCCAGCAGCGTGGGGACTAGCGCTAGGACGGATGAGACCCAGTACTTC
-,TRBJ2-3,few,TRBV5-1,CASSLGLNTPYGTDTQYF,TGCGCCAGCAGCTTGGGCCTCAACACCCCCTACGGAACAGATACGCAGTATTTT
-,TRBJ1-5,few,TRBV12-3/TRBV12-4,CASSLEGVRPQHF,TGTGCCAGCAGTTTAGAGGGTGTGAGGCCCCAGCATTTT
-,TRBJ2-1,few,TRBV5-5,CASSFHESSYNEQFF,TGTGCCAGCAGCTTTCACGAATCCTCCTACAATGAGCAGTTCTTC
TRBD1,TRBJ1-2,-,TRBV3-1,CASSRSWDRGYGYTF,TGTGCCAGCAGCCGATCCTGGGACAGGGGCTATGGCTACACCTTC
-,TRBJ2-1,few,TRBV30,CAWRVGQEQFF,TGTGCCTGGAGGGTAGGACAGGAGCAGTTCTTC
-,TRBJ2-1,-,TRBV9,CASSVEDPYNEQFF,TGTGCCAGCAGCGTAGAAGACCCGTACAATGAGCAGTTCTTC
-,TRBJ2-7,-,TRBV30,CAWSVRGDEQYF,TGTGCCTGGAGTGTACGAGGGGACGAGCAGTACTTC
-,TRBJ2-7,-,TRBV19,CASSIGDGYEQYF,TGTGCCAGTAGTATAGGGGACGGGTACGAGCAGTACTTC
-,TRBJ2-3,few,TRBV9,CASGIISSSTDTQYF,TGTGCCAGCGGGATTATCTCCTCTAGCACAGATACGCAGTATTTT
TRBD1,TRBJ1-6,-,TRBV27,CASSSGQSNSPLHF,TGTGCCAGCAGTTCGGGACAGAGTAATTCACCCCTCCACTTT
TRBD2,TRBJ2-1,few,TRBV6-5,CASSLGTWAGGSVGNEQFF,TGTGCCAGCAGTTTGGGGACTTGGGCGGGAGGAAGTGTAGGCAATGAGCAGTTCTTC
TRBD1,TRBJ1-1,-,TRBV20-1,CSRGQTRSAFF,TGCAGCAGGGGACAGACCAGATCAGCTTTCTTT
TRBD2,TRBJ2-1,-,TRBV25-1,CATGGGLAGEQFF,TGTGCCACAGGAGGGGGACTAGCGGGTGAGCAGTTCTTC
-,TRBJ2-1,many,TRBV10-2,CASNSPFRGDNEQFF,TGCGCCAGCAACTCCCCTTTCAGGGGGGACAATGAGCAGTTCTTC
-,TRBJ2-1,few,TRBV29-1,CSVEEGVPEQFF,TGCAGCGTTGAAGAGGGGGTTCCTGAGCAGTTCTTC
-,TRBJ1-5,many,TRBV15,CATSRVGGTGLYSNQPQHF,TGTGCCACCAGCAGAGTCGGGGGTACAGGACTTTATAGCAATCAGCCCCAGCATTTT
-,TRBJ2-3,few,TRBV4-1,CASSQVSNTDTQYF,TGCGCCAGCAGCCAAGTCTCCAACACAGATACGCAGTATTTT
-,TRBJ2-2,few,TRBV29-1,CSVEYPDKGTGELFF,TGCAGCGTTGAATACCCGGACAAGGGCACCGGGGAGCTGTTTTTT
-,TRBJ1-1,few,TRBV27,CASSLSYTLNTEAFF,TGTGCCAGCAGTTTATCGTACACTCTGAACACTGAAGCTTTCTTT
-,TRBJ2-1,-,TRBV6-5,CASSYPGLSNEQFF,TGTGCCAGCAGTTACCCTGGACTCTCCAATGAGCAGTTCTTC
-,TRBJ2-3,few,TRBV7-6,CASSLAGGVGDTQYF,TGTGCCAGCAGCTTAGCCGGGGGCGTCGGAGATACGCAGTATTTT
TRBD1,TRBJ2-3,-,TRBV29-1,CSVPGQGTDTQYF,TGCAGCGTACCGGGACAGGGTACAGATACGCAGTATTTT
TRBD2,TRBJ2-5,few,TRBV27,CASLPGGGRRETQYF,TGTGCCAGTTTGCCCGGCGGGGGGCGCCGGGAGACCCAGTACTTC
TRBD1,TRBJ2-4,-,TRBV7-2,CASSLPGTGYAKNIQYF,TGTGCCAGCAGCTTACCCGGGACAGGGTATGCCAAAAACATTCAGTACTTC
TRBD1,TRBJ2-7,-,TRBV6-2/TRBV6-3,CASSSPGQARWEQYF,TGTGCCAGCAGTTCGCCGGGACAGGCAAGATGGGAGCAGTACTTC